The entry below gives a single TCR beta chain sequence along with its context. In TCRdb, the RT-PCR reads were re-called with MiXCR into one record per CDR3 protein. This table holds hundreds of thousands of distinct CDR3 sequences, around 14% found once. From germline, CDR1 is ENHRY and CDR2 SYGVKD. The CDR3 consists of 15 residues. V was shortened by 3 bases and J by 0 bases, with 9 bases between the two germline ends. V is TRBV10-3 and J is TRBJ1-5; D perhaps matches TRBD1 (5 bases). Material: memory CD4+ T cells from blood. The TCR comes from a female donor in good health, serving as a healthy control. The CDR3 loop reads CAISEGDYSNQPQHF. The CDR3, as DNA: TGTGCCATCAGTGAAGGGGATTATAGCAATCAGCCCCAGCATTTT.